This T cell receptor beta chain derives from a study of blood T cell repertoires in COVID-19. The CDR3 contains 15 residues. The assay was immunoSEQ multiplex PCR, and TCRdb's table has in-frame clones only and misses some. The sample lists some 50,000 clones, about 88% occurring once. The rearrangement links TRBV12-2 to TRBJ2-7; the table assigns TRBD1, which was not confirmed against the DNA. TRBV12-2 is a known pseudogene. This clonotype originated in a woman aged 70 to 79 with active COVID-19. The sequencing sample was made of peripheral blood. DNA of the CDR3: TGTGCAAGTCGCTTCTCCCGGGACAGGGTGTACGAGCAGTACTTC. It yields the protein CASRFSRDRVYEQYF.